This T cell receptor beta chain was identified during a study of beta chain features in type 1 diabetes. Trimming left V 5 bases short and J 7 bases short, with 7 bases between. CDR3 length: 11 residues. Germline lookup yields CDR1 SGHNT and CDR2 YYREEE (reference sequence). Points from the study as a whole: Type 1 diabetes patients had fewer VDJ junction insertions and more deletions. In comparison with healthy donors, patients had naive, central memory and Treg TCRB repertoires that appeared more similar.

What was sequenced were expressed TCRB transcripts, since all of the isolated RNA had been reverse transcribed. This table comes from immunoSEQ multiplex PCR, and its TCRdb copy is limited to in-frame clones, with some not included. The sample shows hundreds of thousands of clones, 10% to 15% of them seen only once. CD45RO/CCR7/CD25/CD127/CD95/CD27 staining was used to isolate CD4+ naive, central memory, regulatory and stem cell-like memory cells by sorting. A word on this clone: Its antigen is undetermined.

The chain uses TRBV5-4 and TRBJ2-1, with D possibly TRBD2 on 5 matching bases. The sample comprised naive CD4+ T cells from blood. The clonotype comes from a man between 18 and 29 years old in good health. As DNA, the CDR3 is TGTGCCAGCAGGAGGGCGAATGAGCAGTTCTTC. As protein: CASRRANEQFF. The complete variable domain, with remaining parts taken from reference TRBV5-4 and TRBJ2-1, reads ETGVTQSPTHLIKTRGQQVTLRCSSQSGHNTVSWYQQALGQGPQFIFQYYREEENGRGNFPPRFSGLQFPNYSSELNVNALELDDSALYLCASRRANEQFFGPGTRLTVL.